Given below is one T cell receptor (beta chain) in context. No antigen is known for it. TCRdb keeps only in-frame clones here, not all; method: immunoSEQ multiplex PCR. Among 90,000 to 140,000 clones listed, approximately 94% were seen once. This sample is part of a study of siplizumab effects on memory and regulatory T cells. General observations from the study: With siplizumab, cumulative frequency of CD4+ memory-derived alloreactive sequences dropped significantly. An assignable naive or memory phenotype was lacking in roughly 75-95% of proliferating CD4+ or CD8+ clones.

Trimming removed 3 bases at V and 4 bases at J, with 9 bases between. Germline CDR1 is MNHNS and CDR2 is SASEGT. CDR3 length: 13 residues. Sample: CD4+ T cells sorted from blood. This chain connects TRBV6-1 to TRBJ1-2, with a weak D call TRBD1 (6 bases). The clonotype was recovered from a human donor in good health. The CDR3 region is CASSEEGVYGYTF. The CDR3 bases are TGTGCCAGCAGTGAGGAGGGGGTCTATGGCTACACCTTC.